Following are 2 T cell receptor beta chains from one sample sequenced in a study of beta chain features in type 1 diabetes. Expressed TCRB transcripts were sequenced, since all the RNA that had been isolated was reverse transcribed. The protocol was immunoSEQ multiplex PCR, while the TCRdb copy is restricted to in-frame clones and leaves out a portion. This sample has about 250,000 clones, with 12% to 15% found just once. The sequencing sample was made of naive CD4+ T cells from blood. Receptors were obtained from a woman aged 40 to 55 in good health.

This clone has only a few counts. V usage is TRBV5-1 and J usage is TRBJ2-7, with 7 positions matching TRBD2. This CDR3 spans 14 amino acids. Germline lookup yields CDR1 SGHRS and CDR2 YFSETQ. V lost 4 bases to trimming and J lost 8 bases; unmatched junction nucleotides: 12. The CDR3 nucleotides are TGCGCCAGCAGCCCGGAGGTGGGGGGAGGGAAGCAGTACTTC. Translated, it gives CASSPEVGGGKQYF.

This clone appeared a few times. V usage is TRBV12-5 and J usage is TRBJ1-1; TRBD1 matches 7 bases. This CDR3 is built from 14 residues. CDR1 LGHNT and CDR2 FRNRAP come from the germline V gene. V trimming: 2 bases; J trimming: 4 bases; junction bases outside the gene matches: 4. This CDR3 is CASGLTTGLTEAFF. In DNA form, the CDR3 reads TGTGCTAGTGGTTTGACGACAGGGCTCACTGAAGCTTTCTTT.